This T cell receptor (beta chain) was obtained from a study of regulatory T cells in long-lasting Graves disease. The time point was: newly diagnosed GD, antithyroid drugs for less than 3 months. The TCR library was made from RNA that had been extracted from PBMCs in TRIzol. iRepertoire HTBI primers and Arm-PCR of CDR3 regions built TCR beta libraries. TCRdb passed the multiplex PCR reads through MiXCR, listing each CDR3 protein once. This sample has fewer than 650,000 distinct CDR3 sequences, with less than 20% found just once. This clonotype was observed many times. The CDR3 length is 13 residues. CDR1 and CDR2 (germline): SNHLY, FYNNEI. Trimming took 6 bases from V and 6 from J, leaving 14 bases between them. The same data also contributed to another study, on T cells in Graves' hyperthyroidism and ophthalmopathy.

The source is a woman in her twenties or thirties with Graves disease. Source: peripheral blood mononuclear cells (PBMCs), taken at new diagnosis, from a patient treated with antithyroid drugs. V is TRBV2 and J is TRBJ1-2; a possible D gene is TRBD1 (6 bases). The CDR3 loop is CASRNRGLNGYTF. For the CDR3, the DNA is TGTGCCAGCAGGAACCGGGGGCTCAATGGCTACACCTTC.